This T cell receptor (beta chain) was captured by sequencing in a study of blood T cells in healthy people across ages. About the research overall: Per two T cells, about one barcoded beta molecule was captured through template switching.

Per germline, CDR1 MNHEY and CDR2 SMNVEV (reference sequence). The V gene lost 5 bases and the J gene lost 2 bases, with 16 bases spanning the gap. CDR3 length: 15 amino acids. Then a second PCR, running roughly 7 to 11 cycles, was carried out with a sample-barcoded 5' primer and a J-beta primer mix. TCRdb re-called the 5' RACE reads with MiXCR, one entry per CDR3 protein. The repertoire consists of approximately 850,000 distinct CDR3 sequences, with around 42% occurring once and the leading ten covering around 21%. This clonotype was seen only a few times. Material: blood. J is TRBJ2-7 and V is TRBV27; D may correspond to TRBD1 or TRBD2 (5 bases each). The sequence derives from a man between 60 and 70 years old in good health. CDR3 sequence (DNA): TGTGCCAGCAGTCCGCGCCGGGACCGCCCCTACGAGCAGTACTTC. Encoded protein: CASSPRRDRPYEQYF.